This entry concerns a single T cell receptor (beta chain). In the authors' methods: Scientists estimated how many nucleated cells there were by amplifying reference gene primers. Sequenced by immunoSEQ multiplex PCR; TCRdb stores in-frame clones only, minus some. That table is the source of V, J and clone size, and D and trimming were worked out from the DNA. This table holds 60,000 to 70,000 clones, approximately 79% found once. This sample was taken from a study of blood T cell repertoires in COVID-19. Trimming took 1 base from V and 7 from J; bases not matched to a gene: 3. This CDR3 has 13 amino acids. The germline V gene has CDR1 MNHNS and CDR2 SASEGT.

The V and J genes are TRBV6-1 and TRBJ1-2, with 7 bases lining up with TRBD1. The TCR originated in a woman in her 70s with acute or convalescent COVID-19. Sequencing used peripheral blood. CDR3: CASSEETGIGYTF. DNA for the CDR3: TGTGCCAGCAGTGAAGAGACAGGGATTGGCTACACCTTC.